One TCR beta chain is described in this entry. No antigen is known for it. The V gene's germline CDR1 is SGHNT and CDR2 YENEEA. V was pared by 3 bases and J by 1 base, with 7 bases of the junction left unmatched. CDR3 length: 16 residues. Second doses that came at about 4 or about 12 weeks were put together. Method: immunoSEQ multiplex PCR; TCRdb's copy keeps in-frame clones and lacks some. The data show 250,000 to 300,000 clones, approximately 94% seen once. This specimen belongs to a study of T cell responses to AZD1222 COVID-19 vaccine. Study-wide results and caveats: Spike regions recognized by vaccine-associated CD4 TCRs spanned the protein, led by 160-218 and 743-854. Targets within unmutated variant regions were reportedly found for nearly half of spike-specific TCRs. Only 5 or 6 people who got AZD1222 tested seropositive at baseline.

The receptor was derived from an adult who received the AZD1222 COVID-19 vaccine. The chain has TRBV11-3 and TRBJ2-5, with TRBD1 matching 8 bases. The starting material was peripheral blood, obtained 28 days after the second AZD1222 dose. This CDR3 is CASSLGDRSLQETQYF. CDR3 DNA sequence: TGTGCCAGCAGCTTGGGGGACAGGTCCCTCCAAGAGACCCAGTACTTC. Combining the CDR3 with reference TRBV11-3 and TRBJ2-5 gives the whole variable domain EAGVVQSPRYKIIEKKQPVAFWCNPISGHNTLYWYLQNLGQGPELLIRYENEEAVDDSQLPKDRFSAERLKGVDSTLKIQPAELGDSAVYLCASSLGDRSLQETQYFGPGTRLLVL.